The following is a TCR beta chain sequence with its context. Its antigen is as yet unknown. The record originates from a study of cytotoxic CD8 clonotypes in ibrutinib-treated CLL. Broader study findings: Treatment saw public clonotypes, which were uncommon, either contract or stay stable. Starting clonality was above that of age-matched healthy donors and tracked circulating CD8+ T-cell counts.

The CDR3 contains 15 residues. Germline CDR1 reads SGHDT; CDR2 reads YYEEEE. V was trimmed by 4 bases and J by 0 bases, leaving 11 bases between them. TCRdb's table, derived via immunoSEQ multiplex PCR, lists solely in-frame clones and lacks some. Among roughly 180,000 clones, roughly four fifths were seen once, and the ten largest hold over 4.5%. The specimen comprised PBMCs, sampled after 24 months of ibrutinib treatment. The chain employs TRBV5-6 and TRBJ2-1; D gene ambiguous. The TCR comes from a human donor with chronic lymphocytic leukemia. The CDR3, as DNA: TGTGCCAGCAGCCTATCACCGAGCTCCTACAATGAGCAGTTCTTC. Translating it yields CASSLSPSSYNEQFF. Based on the CDR3 plus reference TRBV5-6 and TRBJ2-1, the full variable domain is DAGVTQSPTHLIKTRGQQVTLRCSPKSGHDTVSWYQQALGQGPQFIFQYYEEEERQRGNFPDRFSGHQFPNYSSELNVNALLLGDSALYLCASSLSPSSYNEQFFGPGTRLTVL.